Each of the 19 T cell receptor beta chains below was sequenced from the same sample in a study of liver allograft versus peripheral blood T cells (dated by TCRdb to 2020 to 2021). Regarding the study in general: The study compared T cell receptor repertoires found within transplanted livers against repertoires in the peripheral blood of liver transplant recipients.

The instrument was an Illumina MiSeq. TCRdb ran its own pipeline on the public reads, namely fastp trimming at Q25 and MiXCR clone calling, and kept in-frame beta chains. Entries that share a CDR3 protein sequence are merged under the most common genes and DNA. A total of several thousand distinct CDR3 sequences appear in this sample, approximately 15% of them only once. About 3.2% of the sample comes from the top ten. The receptors originated from a human patient who had a liver transplant. Once a transplant has taken place, some T cells may be donor derived.

J is TRBJ1-6 and V is TRBV25-1; 7 bases fit TRBD1. Losses at the gene ends were 8 bases for V and 3 bases for J; bases not matched to a gene: 7. Germline CDR1 is MGHDK and CDR2 is SYGVNS. The CDR3 is 15 residues long. DNA for the CDR3: TGTGCCAGCGCCCGGGGGACAGACTATAATTCACCCCTCCACTTT. Protein product: CASARGTDYNSPLHF.

This clonotype is labeled medium-sized. J is TRBJ2-7 and V is TRBV6-2 or TRBV6-3, with D hard to call. V lost 1 base to trimming and J lost 3 bases, with 10 bases between them. Per the germline V gene, CDR1 is MNHEY and CDR2 is SVGEGT. CDR3 length: 14 amino acids. In DNA form, the CDR3 reads TGTGCCAGCAGTTACTATGGTGGAAACTACGAGCAGTACTTC. Its protein product is CASSYYGGNYEQYF.

This clonotype is medium-sized (0.01 to 0.1%) within its sample. This rearrangement joins TRBV6-5 to TRBJ1-4; 10 positions agree with TRBD1. Germline V gene lookup returns CDR1 MNHEY and CDR2 SVGAGI. The CDR3 length is 13 residues. After removal of 9 bases from V and 7 bases from J, the junction contained 5 bases not matched to a gene. The CDR3 coding sequence is TGTGCCAGTCGGGGGACAGGGGCTGAAAAACTGTTTTTT. Amino acids: CASRGTGAEKLFF.

This clonotype is termed medium-sized. V is TRBV10-3 and J is TRBJ2-2; possibly TRBD1 or TRBD2 for D (5 bases each). V was pared by 10 bases and J by 1 base, with 22 bases between. The germline V gene has CDR1 ENHRY and CDR2 SYGVKD. The CDR3 spans 17 residues. The CDR3, as DNA: TGTGCCAGTGGGCGGGTTCAGGGAAGAGGGAACACCGGGGAGCTGTTTTTT. It encodes CASGRVQGRGNTGELFF.

This clonotype appeared a few times. The J gene is TRBJ2-7, the V gene TRBV7-9; the D gene could be TRBD1 or TRBD2 (5 bases each). This CDR3 has 17 residues. Per the germline V gene, CDR1 is SEHNR and CDR2 is FQNEAQ (reference sequence). Trimming took 4 bases from V and 2 from J, leaving 21 bases between them. Here the CDR3 DNA reads TGTGCCAGCAGCTCAAAGCCCCGACTGACGGGACCCTACGAGCAGTACTTC. Translating gives CASSSKPRLTGPYEQYF.

This clonotype qualifies as medium-sized (0.01 to 0.1%). The rearrangement uses TRBV15 and TRBJ1-4; no clear D. The CDR3 loop spans 11 amino acids. The germline CDR1 and CDR2 sequences are LNHNV and YYDKDF (reference sequence). V lost 3 bases, J lost 14 bases, and 10 bases lay in between. The CDR3 DNA is TGTGCCACCAGCAGGGGAGGTAGGCTGTTTTTT. Encoded protein: CATSRGGRLFF.

This clonotype is termed medium-sized. The chain links TRBV24-1 to TRBJ1-1, with a possible D match to TRBD1 (6 bases). CDR1 is KGHDR and CDR2 is SFDVKD in the germline V gene. This CDR3 contains 14 residues. Trimming pared 7 bases from V and 5 bases from J, leaving 16 bases between. CDR3 loop: CATRETGGETEAFF. The DNA of the CDR3 is TGTGCCACCAGAGAGACAGGAGGGGAAACTGAAGCTTTCTTT.

This clonotype was detected a few times. V gene TRBV12-3 or TRBV12-4 combines with J gene TRBJ2-7; D call uncertain. Trimming left V 9 bases short and J 2 bases short, with 11 bases between. The CDR3 is 12 residues long. CDR3 in amino acids: CASSRRAYEQYF. The CDR3 nucleotides are TGTGCCAGTTCCCGCCGGGCCTACGAGCAGTACTTC.

This clonotype has a handful of counts. The chain uses TRBV20-1 and TRBJ2-7, with TRBD1 matching over 10 bases. The CDR3 is 13 residues long. CDR1 and CDR2 (germline): DFQATT, SNEGSKA (reference sequence). The V gene end was trimmed by 6 bases and the J gene end by 6 bases; junction bases not matched to a gene: 8. CDR3 sequence reads: CSANSGTGVEQYF. The DNA of the CDR3 is TGCAGTGCCAACTCCGGGACAGGGGTCGAGCAGTACTTC.

By frequency in the sample, this clonotype is medium-sized. The rearrangement joins TRBV19 to TRBJ2-2; TRBD1 agrees at 8 bases. This CDR3 is 15 amino acids long. V lost 1 base, J lost 5 bases, and 3 bases stayed unmatched. Germline CDR1 is LNHDA and CDR2 is SQIVND (reference sequence). The CDR3 DNA follows: TGTGCCAGTAGTATAGGAAGGACAGGGACCGGGGAGCTGTTTTTT. Translated, it gives CASSIGRTGTGELFF.

Remarks on this clonotype: A far larger clone is one nucleotide away, so this likely arose from a read error. The chain links TRBV6-1 to TRBJ1-1, with TRBD1 as a possible D gene (5 bases). The CDR3 is 15 residues long. The V and J ends lost 5 bases and 1 base respectively, with 14 bases between them. Germline V gene lookup returns CDR1 MNHNS and CDR2 SASEGT. This chain's CDR3 is CASSYGVRGNTEAFF. CDR3 coding DNA: TGTGCCAGCAGTTACGGGGTTAGGGGGAACACTGAAGCTTTCTTT.

This clonotype occurred a few times. This sequence joins TRBV5-4 and TRBJ2-7; no reliable D call. Germline V gives CDR1 SGHNT, CDR2 YYREEE (reference sequence). CDR3 length equals 15 residues. Trimming pared 0 bases from V and 4 bases from J, leaving 14 bases between. Here the CDR3 reads CASSLGTALGYEQYF. The CDR3 DNA reads TGTGCCAGCAGCTTGGGGACCGCTTTAGGGTACGAGCAGTACTTC.

This clonotype counts as medium-sized (0.01 to 0.1%). This rearrangement joins TRBV10-3 to TRBJ1-5; D unresolved. V was clipped by 6 bases and J by 2 bases, with 11 bases between them. CDR1 and CDR2 (germline): ENHRY, SYGVKD. This CDR3 has 14 residues. Written as DNA, the CDR3 is TGTGCCATCAGGGACCCACGGGGCAATCAGCCCCAGCATTTT. Protein: CAIRDPRGNQPQHF.

The chain links TRBV19 to TRBJ2-5, with D perhaps matching TRBD2 (6 bases). The CDR3 spans 15 residues. Germline assignment: CDR1 LNHDA and CDR2 SQIVND (reference sequence). Trimming pared 3 bases from V and 5 bases from J, leaving 16 bases between. CDR3 loop: CASSIGGTNRETQYF. Written as DNA, the CDR3 is TGTGCCAGTAGTATTGGGGGGACCAACAGGGAGACCCAGTACTTC.

This clonotype rates as medium-sized. The chain combines TRBV5-6 with TRBJ2-7; TRBD1 agrees at 9 bases. The CDR3 totals 13 residues. J was trimmed by 5 bases and V by 4 bases; bases with no gene match: 4. From germline, CDR1 is SGHDT and CDR2 YYEEEE. The CDR3 nucleotides are TGTGCCAGCAGCGGGGACAGGGCGGACGAGCAGTACTTC. This gives the protein CASSGDRADEQYF. The variable domain in full, completed from reference TRBV5-6 and TRBJ2-7, reads DAGVTQSPTHLIKTRGQQVTLRCSPKSGHDTVSWYQQALGQGPQFIFQYYEEEERQRGNFPDRFSGHQFPNYSSELNVNALLLGDSALYLCASSGDRADEQYFGPGTRLTVT.

This clonotype is deemed medium-sized (0.01 to 0.1%). V gene TRBV19 combines with J gene TRBJ2-1, with 9 bases that match TRBD2. Trimming cost V 7 bases and J 9 bases; bases outside gene matches: 13. The CDR3 loop spans 15 amino acids. The germline V gene has CDR1 LNHDA and CDR2 SQIVND (reference sequence). CDR3 DNA: TGTGCCAGTACCCCTGTGGAAGCGGGGGGCCGTGAGCAGTTCTTC. Protein product: CASTPVEAGGREQFF.

This clonotype is labeled as medium-sized. The J gene is TRBJ2-7, the V gene TRBV10-3; 9 bases fit TRBD2. The CDR3 covers 13 residues. V shed 8 bases, J shed 3 bases, and the junction held 5 bases outside the gene matches. Per the germline V gene, CDR1 is ENHRY and CDR2 is SYGVKD. The CDR3 DNA is TGTGCCATCGCGCGGGGGGGCGGCTACGAGCAGTACTTC. Residues: CAIARGGGYEQYF.

The chain uses TRBV30 and TRBJ1-3; D perhaps matches TRBD1 (5 bases). CDR1 is GTSNPN, CDR2 SVGIG, per germline (reference sequence). The ends were cut back, 4 bases at V and 0 bases at J, with 7 bases in the middle. The CDR3 is 13 residues long. The CDR3, as DNA: TGTGCCTGGACAGGGCTCTCTGGAAACACCATATATTTT. Residues: CAWTGLSGNTIYF. The full variable domain, with the rest looked up from reference TRBV30 and TRBJ1-3, is SQTIHQWPATLVQPVGSPLSLECTVEGTSNPNLYWYRQAAGRGLQLLFYSVGIGQISSEVPQNLSASRPQDRQFILSSKKLLLSDSGFYLCAWTGLSGNTIYFGEGSWLTVV.

This clonotype is labeled as medium-sized (0.01 to 0.1%). CDR3 amino acids: CASSPGTWNTGELFF. The CDR3, as DNA: TGTGCCAGCAGTCCCGGGACTTGGAACACCGGGGAGCTGTTTTTT. The chain uses TRBV28 and TRBJ2-2; D might be TRBD2 (6 bases). The CDR3 is made up of 15 amino acids. Between the trimmed V and J ends, which lost 5 bases and 1 base, there was a span of 11 bases. CDR1 is MDHEN, CDR2 SYDVKM, per germline.